This entry lists 2 T cell receptor beta chains sequenced from one sample in a study of radiation and T cells in renal cell carcinoma. Clones were read by immunoSEQ multiplex PCR, and TCRdb kept only the in-frame ones, dropping some. The sample holds some 150,000 clones, around 90% seen once. Described time point: blood 2 weeks post-SBRT. Specified treatment: 15 Gy SBRT to primary tumor, nephrectomy 4 weeks later. Source: blood, taken from a patient whose treatment included radiotherapy and nephrectomy. These receptors were taken from a woman aged 50 to 60 with renal cell carcinoma.

This sequence joins TRBV4-3 and TRBJ1-4, with D unclear. The CDR3 totals 15 residues. Germline CDR1 is LGHNA and CDR2 is YSLEER. The V gene lost 0 bases and the J gene lost 3 bases, with 8 bases spanning the gap. For the CDR3, the DNA is TGCGCCAGCAGCCAAGACTGGAGGGCTAATGAAAAACTGTTTTTT. This sequence encodes CASSQDWRANEKLFF.

This rearrangement joins TRBV10-2 to TRBJ1-5, with 7 bases aligning to TRBD1. The ends lost 6 bases at V and 0 bases at J; junction bases unmatched: 5. This CDR3 contains 15 residues. CDR1 WSHSY and CDR2 SAAADI come from the germline V gene. CDR3: CASRRDSDSNQPQHF. In DNA form, the CDR3 reads TGCGCCAGCAGGCGGGACAGCGATAGCAATCAGCCCCAGCATTTT.